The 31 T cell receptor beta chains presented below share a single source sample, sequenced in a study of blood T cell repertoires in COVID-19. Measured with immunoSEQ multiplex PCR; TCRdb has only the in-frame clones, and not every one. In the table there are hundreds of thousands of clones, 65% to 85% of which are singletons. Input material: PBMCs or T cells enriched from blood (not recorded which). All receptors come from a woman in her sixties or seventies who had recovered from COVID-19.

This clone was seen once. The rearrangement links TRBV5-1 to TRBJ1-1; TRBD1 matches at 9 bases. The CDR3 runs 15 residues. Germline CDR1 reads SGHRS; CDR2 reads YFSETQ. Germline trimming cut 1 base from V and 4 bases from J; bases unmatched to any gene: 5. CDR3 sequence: CASSLSTGGGTEAFF. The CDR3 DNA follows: TGCGCCAGCAGCTTGTCAACAGGGGGCGGCACTGAAGCTTTCTTT.

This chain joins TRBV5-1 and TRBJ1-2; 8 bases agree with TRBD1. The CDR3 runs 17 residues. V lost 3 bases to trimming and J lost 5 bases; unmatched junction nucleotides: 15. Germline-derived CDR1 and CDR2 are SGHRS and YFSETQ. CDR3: CASSYSGTGRVGYGYTF. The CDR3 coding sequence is TGCGCCAGCAGCTACTCCGGGACAGGACGGGTCGGGTATGGCTACACCTTC.

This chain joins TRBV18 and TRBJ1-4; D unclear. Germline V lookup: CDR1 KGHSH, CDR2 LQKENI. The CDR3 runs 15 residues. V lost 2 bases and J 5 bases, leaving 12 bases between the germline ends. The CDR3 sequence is CASSPATGSNEKLFF. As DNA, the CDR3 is TGTGCCAGCTCACCAGCGACGGGTAGCAATGAAAAACTGTTTTTT.

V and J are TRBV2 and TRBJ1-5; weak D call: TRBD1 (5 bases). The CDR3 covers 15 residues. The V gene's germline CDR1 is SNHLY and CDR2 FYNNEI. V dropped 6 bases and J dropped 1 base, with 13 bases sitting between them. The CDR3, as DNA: TGTGCCAGCAGCCGACGGGACTCCAGCAATCAGCCCCAGCATTTT. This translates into CASSRRDSSNQPQHF.

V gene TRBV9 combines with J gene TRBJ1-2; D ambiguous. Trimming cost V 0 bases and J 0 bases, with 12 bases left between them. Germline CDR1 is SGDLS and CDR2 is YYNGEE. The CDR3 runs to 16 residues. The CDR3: CASSVGERASNYGYTF. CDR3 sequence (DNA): TGTGCCAGCAGCGTAGGAGAGAGGGCTTCTAACTATGGCTACACCTTC.

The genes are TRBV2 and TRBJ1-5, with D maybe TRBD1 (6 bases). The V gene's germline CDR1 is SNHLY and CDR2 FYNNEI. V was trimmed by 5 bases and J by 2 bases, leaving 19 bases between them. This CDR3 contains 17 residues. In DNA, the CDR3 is TGTGCCAGCAGTAAAACACCGACAGGCTTTGGCAATCAGCCCCAGCATTTT. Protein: CASSKTPTGFGNQPQHF.

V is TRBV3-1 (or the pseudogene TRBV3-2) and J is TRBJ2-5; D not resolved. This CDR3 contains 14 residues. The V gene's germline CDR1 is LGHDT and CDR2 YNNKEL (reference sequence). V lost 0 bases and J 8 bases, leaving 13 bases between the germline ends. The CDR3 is CASSQDSLPPTQYF. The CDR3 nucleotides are TGTGCCAGCAGCCAAGATAGTCTCCCTCCAACCCAGTACTTC.

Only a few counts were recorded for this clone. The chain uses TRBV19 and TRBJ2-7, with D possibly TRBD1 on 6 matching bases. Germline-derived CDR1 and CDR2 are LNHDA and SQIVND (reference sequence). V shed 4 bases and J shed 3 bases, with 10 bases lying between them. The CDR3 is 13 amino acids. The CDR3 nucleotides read TGTGCCAGTAGTAGCTTGGACAGCTACGAGCAGTACTTC. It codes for CASSSLDSYEQYF.

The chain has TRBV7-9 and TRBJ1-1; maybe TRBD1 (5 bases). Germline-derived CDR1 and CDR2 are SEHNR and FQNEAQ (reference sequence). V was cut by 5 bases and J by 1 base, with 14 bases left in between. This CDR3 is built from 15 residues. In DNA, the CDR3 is TGTGCCAGCAGCGTCACGGGACTCAGGAACACTGAAGCTTTCTTT. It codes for CASSVTGLRNTEAFF.

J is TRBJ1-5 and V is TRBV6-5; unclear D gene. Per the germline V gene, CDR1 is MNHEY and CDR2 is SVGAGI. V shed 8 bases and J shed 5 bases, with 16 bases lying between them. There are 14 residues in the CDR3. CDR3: CASSMRVRDQPQHF. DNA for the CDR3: TGTGCCAGCTCCATGAGGGTGAGGGATCAGCCCCAGCATTTT.

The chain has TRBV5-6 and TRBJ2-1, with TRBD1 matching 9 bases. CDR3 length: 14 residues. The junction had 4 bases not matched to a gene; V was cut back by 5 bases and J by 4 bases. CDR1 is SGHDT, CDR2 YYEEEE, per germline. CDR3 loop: CASRGQGSYNEQFF. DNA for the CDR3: TGTGCCAGCAGAGGACAGGGGTCGTACAATGAGCAGTTCTTC.

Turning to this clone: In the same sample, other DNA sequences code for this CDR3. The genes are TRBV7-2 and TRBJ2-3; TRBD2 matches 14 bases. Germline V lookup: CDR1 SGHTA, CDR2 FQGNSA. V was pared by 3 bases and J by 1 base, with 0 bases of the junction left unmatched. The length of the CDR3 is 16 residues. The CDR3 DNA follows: TGTGCCAGCAGCTTGGGACTAGCGGGGGGCACAGATACGCAGTATTTT. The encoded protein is CASSLGLAGGTDTQYF.

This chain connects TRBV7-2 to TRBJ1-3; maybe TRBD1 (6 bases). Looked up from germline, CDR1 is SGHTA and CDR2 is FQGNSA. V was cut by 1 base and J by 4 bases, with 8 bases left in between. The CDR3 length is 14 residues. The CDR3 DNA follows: TGTGCCAGCAGCTTAGATCAGGGGGGAAACACCATATATTTT. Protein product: CASSLDQGGNTIYF. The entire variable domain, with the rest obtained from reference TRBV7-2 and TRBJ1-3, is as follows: GAGVSQSPSNKVTEKGKDVELRCDPISGHTALYWYRQSLGQGLEFLIYFQGNSAPDKSGLPSDRFSAERTGGSVSTLTIQRTQQEDSAVYLCASSLDQGGNTIYFGEGSWLTVV.

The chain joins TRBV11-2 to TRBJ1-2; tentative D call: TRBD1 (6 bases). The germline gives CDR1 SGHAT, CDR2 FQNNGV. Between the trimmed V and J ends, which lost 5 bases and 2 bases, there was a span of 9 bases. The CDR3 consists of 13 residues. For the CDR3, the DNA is TGTGCCAGCAGCCCCCAGGGGAACTATGGCTACACCTTC. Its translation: CASSPQGNYGYTF.

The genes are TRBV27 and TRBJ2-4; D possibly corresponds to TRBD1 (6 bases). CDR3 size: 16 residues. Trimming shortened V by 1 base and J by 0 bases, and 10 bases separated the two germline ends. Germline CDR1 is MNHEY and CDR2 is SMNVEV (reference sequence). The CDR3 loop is CASSLLGQQAKNIQYF. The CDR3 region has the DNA TGTGCCAGCAGTTTATTAGGACAGCAAGCCAAAAACATTCAGTACTTC.

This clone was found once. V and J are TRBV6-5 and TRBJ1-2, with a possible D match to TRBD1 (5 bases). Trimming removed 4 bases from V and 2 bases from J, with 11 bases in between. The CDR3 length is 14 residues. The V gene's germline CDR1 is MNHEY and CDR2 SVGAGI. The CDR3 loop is CASSSPTGNYGYTF. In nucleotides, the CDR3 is TGTGCCAGCAGTTCCCCCACAGGAAACTATGGCTACACCTTC.

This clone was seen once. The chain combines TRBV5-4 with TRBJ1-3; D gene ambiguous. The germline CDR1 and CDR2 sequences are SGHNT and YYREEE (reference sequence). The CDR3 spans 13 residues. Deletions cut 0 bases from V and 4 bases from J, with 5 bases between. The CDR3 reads CASSLAQGNTIYF. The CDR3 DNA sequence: TGTGCCAGCAGCTTGGCCCAGGGAAACACCATATATTTT.

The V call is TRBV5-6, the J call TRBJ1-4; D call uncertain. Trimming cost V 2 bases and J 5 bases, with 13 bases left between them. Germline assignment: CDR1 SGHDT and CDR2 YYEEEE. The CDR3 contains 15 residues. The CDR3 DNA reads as TGTGCCAGCAGCTTTCGACCGGGTGGGAATGAAAAACTGTTTTTT. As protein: CASSFRPGGNEKLFF.

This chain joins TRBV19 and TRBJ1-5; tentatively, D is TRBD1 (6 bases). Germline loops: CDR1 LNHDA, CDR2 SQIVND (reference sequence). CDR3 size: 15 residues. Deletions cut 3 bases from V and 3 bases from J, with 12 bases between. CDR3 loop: CASSMTGQNNQPQHF. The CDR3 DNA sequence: TGTGCCAGTAGTATGACAGGCCAAAACAATCAGCCCCAGCATTTT.

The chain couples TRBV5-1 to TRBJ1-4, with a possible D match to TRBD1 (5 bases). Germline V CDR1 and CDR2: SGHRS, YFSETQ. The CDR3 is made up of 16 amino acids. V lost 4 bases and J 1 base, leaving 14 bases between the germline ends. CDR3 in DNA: TGCGCCAGCAGCGGGACTTCGGGAGGAACTAATGAAAAACTGTTTTTT. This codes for CASSGTSGGTNEKLFF.

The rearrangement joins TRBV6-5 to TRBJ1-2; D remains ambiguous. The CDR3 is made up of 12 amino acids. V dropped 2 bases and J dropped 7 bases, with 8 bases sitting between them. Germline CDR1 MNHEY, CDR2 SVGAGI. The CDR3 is CASSYPSSGYTF. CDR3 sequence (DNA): TGTGCCAGCAGTTACCCTTCCAGTGGCTACACCTTC.

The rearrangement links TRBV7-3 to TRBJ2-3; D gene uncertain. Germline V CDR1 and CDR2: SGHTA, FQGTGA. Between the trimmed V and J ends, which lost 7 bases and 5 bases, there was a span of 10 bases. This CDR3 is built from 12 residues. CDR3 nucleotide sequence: TGTGCCAGCACCCCGGGTGGAGATACGCAGTATTTT. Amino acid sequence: CASTPGGDTQYF.

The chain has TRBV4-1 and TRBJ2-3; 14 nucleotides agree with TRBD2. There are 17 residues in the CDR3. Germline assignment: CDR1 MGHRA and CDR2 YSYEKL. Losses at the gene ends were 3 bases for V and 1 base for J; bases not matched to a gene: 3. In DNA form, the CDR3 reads TGCGCCAGCAGCCATCCGGGACTAGCGGGGGGCACAGATACGCAGTATTTT. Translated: CASSHPGLAGGTDTQYF.

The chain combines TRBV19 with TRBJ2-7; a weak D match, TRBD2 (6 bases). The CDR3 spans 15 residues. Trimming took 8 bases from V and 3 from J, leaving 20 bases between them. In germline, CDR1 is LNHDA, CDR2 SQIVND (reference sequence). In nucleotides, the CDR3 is TGTGCCAGTCAGGGAGGAGGGGCAGCGGACTACGAGCAGTACTTC. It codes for CASQGGGAADYEQYF.

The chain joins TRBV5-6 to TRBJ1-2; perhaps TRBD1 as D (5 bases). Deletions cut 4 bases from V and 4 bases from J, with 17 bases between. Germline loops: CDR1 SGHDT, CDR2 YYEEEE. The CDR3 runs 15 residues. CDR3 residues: CASSLHSGGIYGYTF. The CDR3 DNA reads TGTGCCAGCAGCCTTCATTCTGGGGGGATCTATGGCTACACCTTC.

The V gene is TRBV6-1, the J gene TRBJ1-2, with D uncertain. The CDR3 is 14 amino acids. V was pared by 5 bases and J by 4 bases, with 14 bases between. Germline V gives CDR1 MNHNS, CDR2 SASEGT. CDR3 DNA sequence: TGTGCCAGCAGTTCGGCAGGTCGCGCCTATGGCTACACCTTC. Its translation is CASSSAGRAYGYTF.

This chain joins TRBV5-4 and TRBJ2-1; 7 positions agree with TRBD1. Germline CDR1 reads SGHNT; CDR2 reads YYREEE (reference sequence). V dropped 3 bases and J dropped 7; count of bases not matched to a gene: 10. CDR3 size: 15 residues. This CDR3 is CASSSQGTSRNEQFF. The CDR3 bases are TGTGCCAGCAGCTCACAGGGGACCTCAAGGAATGAGCAGTTCTTC.

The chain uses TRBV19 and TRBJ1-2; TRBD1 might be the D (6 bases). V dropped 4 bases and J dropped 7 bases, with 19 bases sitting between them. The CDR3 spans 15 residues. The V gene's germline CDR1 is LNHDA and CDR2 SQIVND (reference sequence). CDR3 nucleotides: TGTGCCAGTAGTACATTTCTCACAGGGTTAAGTGGCTACACCTTC. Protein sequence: CASSTFLTGLSGYTF. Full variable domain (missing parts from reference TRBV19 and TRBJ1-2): DGGITQSPKYLFRKEGQNVTLSCEQNLNHDAMYWYRQDPGQGLRLIYYSQIVNDFQKGDIAEGYSVSREKKESFPLTVTSAQKNPTAFYLCASSTFLTGLSGYTFGSGTRLTVV.

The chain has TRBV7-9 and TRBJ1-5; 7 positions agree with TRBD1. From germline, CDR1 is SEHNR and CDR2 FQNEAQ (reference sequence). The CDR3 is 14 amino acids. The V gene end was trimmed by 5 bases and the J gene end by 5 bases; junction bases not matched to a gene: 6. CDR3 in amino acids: CASSLDRQDQPQHF. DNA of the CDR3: TGTGCCAGCAGCCTGGACAGGCAGGATCAGCCCCAGCATTTT.

The DNA of the CDR3 is TGTGCCAGCAGCTTAGAGCGAGGGCCCCAGCATTTT. Translating it yields CASSLERGPQHF. This rearrangement joins TRBV7-9 to TRBJ1-5; D uncertain. Between the trimmed V and J ends, which lost 1 base and 9 bases, there was a span of 7 bases. The CDR3 covers 12 residues. CDR1 is SEHNR, CDR2 FQNEAQ, per germline (reference sequence).

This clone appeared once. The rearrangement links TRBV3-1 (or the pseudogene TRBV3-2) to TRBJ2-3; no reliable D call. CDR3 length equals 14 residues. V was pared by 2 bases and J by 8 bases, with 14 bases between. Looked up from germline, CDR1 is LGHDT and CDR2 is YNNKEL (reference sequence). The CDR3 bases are TGTGCCAGCAGCCAAACGCGGCGGATAGGTACGCAGTATTTT. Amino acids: CASSQTRRIGTQYF.